The TCR beta chain under discussion was sequenced for a study of blood T cell repertoires in COVID-19. About the study: Acute-phase and convalescent COVID-19 samples originated in the United States, Italy and Spain. PBMCs, B-cell-depleted T cells, or T cells were the source of the cDNA or gDNA that made up the material.

Profiling relied on immunoSEQ multiplex PCR, and the TCRdb table lists in-frame clones only, not all of them. This sample has about 220,000 clones, with roughly 84% found just once. Two negative PCRs, clearance, or symptom resolution were required of recovered Cohort 3 donors. The CDR3 has 16 residues. V was clipped by 4 bases and J by 5 bases; unmatched bases: 9. Germline lookup yields CDR1 LGHNA and CDR2 YNFKEQ. The sequenced sample was PBMCs or T cells enriched from blood (not recorded which). The chain is built from TRBV4-2 and TRBJ2-5; 11 bases match TRBD2. The receptor was isolated from a middle-aged woman who had recovered from COVID-19. CDR3 nucleotides: TGTGCCAGCAGCCGCTCTCTAGCGGGAGGCGGCGAGACCCAGTACTTC. As protein: CASSRSLAGGGETQYF.